This T cell receptor beta chain derives from a study of blood T cell repertoires in COVID-19. Study background: Acute-phase and convalescent COVID-19 samples originated in the United States, Italy and Spain. T cells, B-cell-depleted T cells, or PBMCs supplied cDNA or gDNA.

Original processing notes: By means of reference gene primer amplification, nucleated cell counts were estimated. The repertoire was sequenced with immunoSEQ multiplex PCR; TCRdb's copy has only in-frame clones and lacks some. V and J calls plus clone size are reproduced from that table; the DNA served to infer D and trimming. The sample holds under 350,000 clones, roughly 85% seen once. Germline-derived CDR1 and CDR2 are LGHNA and YSLEER. This CDR3 is 15 amino acids long. The ends were cut back, 1 base at V and 5 bases at J, with 12 bases in the middle. This chain uses TRBV4-3 with TRBJ1-5; possibly TRBD1 for D (6 bases). This TCR came from a woman in her forties or fifties who had recovered from COVID-19. The specimen was peripheral blood. DNA of the CDR3: TGCGCCAGCAGCCAAGGTACAGGGTTTGATCAGCCCCAGCATTTT. Its translation is CASSQGTGFDQPQHF.